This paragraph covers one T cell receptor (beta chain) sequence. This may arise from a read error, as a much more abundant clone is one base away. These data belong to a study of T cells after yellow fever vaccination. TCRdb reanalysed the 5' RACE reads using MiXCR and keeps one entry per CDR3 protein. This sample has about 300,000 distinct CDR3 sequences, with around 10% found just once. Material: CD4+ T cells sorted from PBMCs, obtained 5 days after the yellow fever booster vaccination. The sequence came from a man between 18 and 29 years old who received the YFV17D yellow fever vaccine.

The DNA of the CDR3 is TGTGCCAGTCTGGGCCATACAGGGAAGTCTGGCTACACCTTC. The encoded protein is CASLGHTGKSGYTF. This chain uses TRBV19 with TRBJ1-2, with D possibly matching TRBD1 (6 bases). The CDR3 has 14 residues. The V gene lost 8 bases and the J gene lost 7 bases, with 20 bases spanning the gap. CDR1 LNHDA and CDR2 SQIVND come from the germline V gene (reference sequence).